A single T cell receptor (beta chain) is shown here with its context. It lacks a known antigen. No much larger clonotype is one base removed from it; base qualities were not supplied. The library was made by the immunoSEQ multiplex PCR assay. RNA was extracted from all samples and reverse transcribed into cDNA as template for TCR sequencing. First-strand cDNA was synthesized with SuperScript III using a 2:1 mix of oligo-dT and random hexamers. A synthetic immune receptor repertoire was used to gauge amplification bias, and whatever bias remained was removed computationally. On the study's bioinformatics: Raw reads were preprocessed for error removal, and CDR3 was defined according to IMGT conventions as running from the conserved cysteine to phenylalanine. Clonality was computed by normalizing Shannon entropy by log2 of the number of productive unique TCRs and subtracting the result from 1. Scalp TCRbeta sequences were cross-referenced with sorted blood CD4 and CD8 repertoires so that the CD4 or CD8 identity of scalp clones could be inferred. TCRdb took this table from immuneACCESS and kept in-frame rearrangements with V and J called. Such tables lack part of the clones; where checked against another copy, unresolved V genes explain under half of the gap, and the rest is unexplained. The DNA was the basis for D and trimming; V, J and clone size are from that table. The sample profile shows about 120,000 clones; about 50% of them were found once. The ten largest account for around 0.44% of the sample.

V is cut back by 5 bases and J by 5 bases, with 6 bases in the junction unmatched. Via the germline V gene, CDR1 is SQVTM and CDR2 ANQGSEA. Its CDR3 holds 15 amino acids, cysteine through phenylalanine. Just the 45-base CDR3 DNA is kept, in frame starting at base 1. This entry belongs to a study of CD8+ T cells in alopecia areata (dated by TCRdb to 2017 to 2018). About the investigation overall: Treated patients were enrolled in an open-label pilot trial of oral tofacitinib at 5 to 10 mg twice daily for moderate-to-severe alopecia areata. Scalp tissue and sorted CD4+ and CD8+ peripheral blood T cells from patchy and totalis/universalis alopecia areata patients and from healthy controls were covered by human TCRbeta sequencing. Disease severity in treated patients was measured with the SALT score, which quantifies the percentage of affected scalp surface area. Tofacitinib-treated patients had biopsies at baseline and at 4 and 24 weeks of treatment, with a later scalp biopsy in several patients. The RNA source kit depended on sample type: the PAXgene miRNA kit for fixed scalp, the miRNeasy kit for PBMCs, and the RNeasy kit for mouse skin. TCRbeta CDR3 regions were amplified by immunoSEQ multiplex PCR with 35 Vbeta forward and 13 Jbeta reverse primers. Tofacitinib was given for 6 to 18 months, followed by 6 months of follow-up off drug to assess delayed response and recurrence. Scalp clonality was compared across normal scalp (n=4), patchy alopecia areata scalp (n=8), and alopecia totalis/universalis scalp (n=8). To study T cell clonal expansion in alopecia areata, the researchers applied high-throughput TCRbeta sequencing to both the C3H/HeJ mouse model and human patients. The study at large found these results: Many expanded lesional clones were found to persist in scalp and blood during tofacitinib treatment, and relapse after treatment cessation may be partly explained by this persistence. Compared with normal scalp, lesional scalp had higher clonality and more expanded CD8+ clones, particularly in alopecia totalis/universalis, a pattern that suggests antigenic drive. Unlike mouse skin, which is dominated by gammadelta T cells, normal human skin has resident alphabeta T cells that are also sequenced, and this complicates analysis of the scalp TCR repertoire. Because the treated cohort was small and had just a single nonresponder, larger studies are needed to establish links between baseline CD8+ expansion and response. Shared TCR sequences between patients were less evident than in mice, which may be partly attributable to HLA diversity in the patient population. Scalp clonality and the number of expanded CD8+ clones among the top 100 scalp clones were significantly decreased by tofacitinib.

Interpreted using the paper, the time point label stands for: four to five weeks on oral tofacitinib. This sample's treatment or condition label indicates: oral pan-JAK inhibitor, 5-10 mg twice daily. Lesional scalp punch biopsies and peripheral blood were collected from alopecia areata patients. After PBMCs were isolated by density centrifugation and stained for CD3, CD4 and CD8, a FACSAria was used to sort CD4+ and CD8+ T cells. This material consisted of CD4+ T cells sorted from blood, taken at week 4, from a patient treated with tofacitinib. The chain is encoded by TRBV29-1 joined to TRBJ2-1; 13 nucleotides in the junction match TRBD2. The receptor's source is a human donor with alopecia areata. The CDR3 reads CSVRWGLAGNNEQFF. The nucleotides read TGCAGCGTTCGTTGGGGACTAGCGGGAAACAATGAGCAGTTCTTC.